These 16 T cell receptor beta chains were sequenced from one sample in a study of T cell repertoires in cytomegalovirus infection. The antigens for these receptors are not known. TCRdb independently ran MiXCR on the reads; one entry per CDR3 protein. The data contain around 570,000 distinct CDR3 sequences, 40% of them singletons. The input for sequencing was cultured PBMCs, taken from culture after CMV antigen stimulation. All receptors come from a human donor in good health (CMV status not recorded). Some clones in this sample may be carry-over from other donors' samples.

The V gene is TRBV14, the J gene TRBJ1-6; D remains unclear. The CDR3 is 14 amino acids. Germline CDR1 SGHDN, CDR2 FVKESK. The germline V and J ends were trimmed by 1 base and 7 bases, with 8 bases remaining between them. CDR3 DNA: TGTGCCAGCAGCCAAGGTATAGAAAATTCACCCCTCCACTTT. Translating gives CASSQGIENSPLHF.

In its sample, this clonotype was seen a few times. The CDR3 is CASSPTPLDEKLFF. The CDR3 DNA is TGTGCCAGCAGCCCAACCCCGCTGGATGAAAAACTGTTTTTT. This chain joins TRBV7-6 and TRBJ1-4; D gene unclear. The CDR3 contains 14 residues. CDR1 and CDR2 from the germline V gene are SGHVS and FNYEAQ. V shed 5 bases and J shed 6 bases, with 13 bases lying between them.

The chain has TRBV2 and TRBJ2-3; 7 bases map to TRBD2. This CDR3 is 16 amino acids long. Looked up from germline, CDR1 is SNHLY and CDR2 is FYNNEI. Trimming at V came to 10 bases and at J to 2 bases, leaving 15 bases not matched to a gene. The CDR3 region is CATGTGGGGLTDTQYF. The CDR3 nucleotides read TGTGCCACAGGTACCGGCGGCGGGGGACTCACAGATACGCAGTATTTT.

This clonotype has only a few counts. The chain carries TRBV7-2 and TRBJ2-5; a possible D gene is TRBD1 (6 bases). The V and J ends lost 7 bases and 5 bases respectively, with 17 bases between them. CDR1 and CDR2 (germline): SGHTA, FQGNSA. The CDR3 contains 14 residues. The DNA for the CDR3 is TGTGCCAGCACCCCAGGGGTGGTGTACGAGACCCAGTACTTC. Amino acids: CASTPGVVYETQYF.

For the CDR3, the DNA is TGTGCCAGCAGCTTAGATGCAGGCTTGGCCGGGGGGGAAGATACGCAGTATTTT. It specifies CASSLDAGLAGGEDTQYF. The chain is built from TRBV7-2 and TRBJ2-3; 8 bases line up with TRBD2. The CDR3 contains 18 residues. V lost 1 base and J lost 5; bases outside the gene matches: 14. CDR1 and CDR2 (germline): SGHTA, FQGNSA.

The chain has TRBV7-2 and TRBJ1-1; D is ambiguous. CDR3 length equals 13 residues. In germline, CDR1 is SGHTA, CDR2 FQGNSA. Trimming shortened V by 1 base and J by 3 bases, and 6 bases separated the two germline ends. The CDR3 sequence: CASSLEPYTEAFF. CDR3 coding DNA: TGTGCCAGCAGCTTAGAACCATACACTGAAGCTTTCTTT.

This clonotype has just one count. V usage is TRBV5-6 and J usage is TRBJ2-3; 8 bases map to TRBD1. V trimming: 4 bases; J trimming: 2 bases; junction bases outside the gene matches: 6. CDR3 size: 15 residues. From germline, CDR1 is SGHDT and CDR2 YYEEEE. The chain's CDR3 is CASSTGTGLTDTQYF. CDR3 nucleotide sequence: TGTGCCAGCAGCACCGGGACAGGTCTCACAGATACGCAGTATTTT.

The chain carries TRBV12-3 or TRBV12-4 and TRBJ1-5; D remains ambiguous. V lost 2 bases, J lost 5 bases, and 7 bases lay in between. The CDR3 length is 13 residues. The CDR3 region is CASSLMGDQPQHF. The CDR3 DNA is TGTGCCAGCAGTTTAATGGGTGATCAGCCCCAGCATTTT.

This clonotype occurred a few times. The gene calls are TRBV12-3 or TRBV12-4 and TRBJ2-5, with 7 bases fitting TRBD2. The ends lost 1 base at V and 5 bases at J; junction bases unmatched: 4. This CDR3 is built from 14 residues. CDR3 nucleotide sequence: TGTGCCAGCAGTTTAGGGACTAGAAGGGAGACCCAGTACTTC. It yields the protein CASSLGTRRETQYF.

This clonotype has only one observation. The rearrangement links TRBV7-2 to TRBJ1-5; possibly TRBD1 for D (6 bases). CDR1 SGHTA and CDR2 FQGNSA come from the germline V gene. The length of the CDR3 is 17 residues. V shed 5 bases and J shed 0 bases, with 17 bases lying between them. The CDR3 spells CASSLMWGAGSNQPQHF. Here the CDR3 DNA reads TGTGCCAGCAGCCTAATGTGGGGGGCTGGTAGCAATCAGCCCCAGCATTTT.

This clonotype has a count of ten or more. CDR3 nucleotide sequence: TGTGCCAGCAGCTTTCGAGGGGGGGAACAAGAGACCCAGTACTTC. Translation gives CASSFRGGEQETQYF. The chain has TRBV7-9 and TRBJ2-5, with D possibly being TRBD2 (7 bases). The CDR3 extends over 15 amino acids. Trimming stripped 3 bases from V and 2 bases from J, with 13 bases between. Per germline, CDR1 SEHNR and CDR2 FQNEAQ (reference sequence).

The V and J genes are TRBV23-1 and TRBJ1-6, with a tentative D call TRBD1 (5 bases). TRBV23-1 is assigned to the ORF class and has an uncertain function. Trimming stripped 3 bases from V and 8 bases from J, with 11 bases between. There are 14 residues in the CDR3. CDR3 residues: CASSHGTRDSPLHF. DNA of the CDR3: TGCGCCAGCAGTCACGGGACCCGGGATTCACCCCTCCACTTT.

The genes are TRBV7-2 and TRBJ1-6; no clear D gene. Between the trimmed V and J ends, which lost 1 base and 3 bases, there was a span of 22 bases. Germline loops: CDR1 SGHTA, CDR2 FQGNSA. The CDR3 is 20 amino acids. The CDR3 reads CASSLDGFGRLPLYNSPLHF. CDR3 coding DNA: TGTGCCAGCAGCTTAGATGGATTCGGACGGCTGCCTCTCTATAATTCACCCCTCCACTTT.

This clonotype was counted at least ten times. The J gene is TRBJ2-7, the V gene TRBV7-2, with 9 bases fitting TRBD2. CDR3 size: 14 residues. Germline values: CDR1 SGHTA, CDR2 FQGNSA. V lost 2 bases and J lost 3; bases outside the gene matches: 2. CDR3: CASSLQREVYEQYF. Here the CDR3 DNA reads TGTGCCAGCAGCTTACAGCGGGAGGTCTACGAGCAGTACTTC. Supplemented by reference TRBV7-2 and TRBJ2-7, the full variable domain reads GAGVSQSPSNKVTEKGKDVELRCDPISGHTALYWYRQSLGQGLEFLIYFQGNSAPDKSGLPSDRFSAERTGGSVSTLTIQRTQQEDSAVYLCASSLQREVYEQYFGPGTRLTVT.

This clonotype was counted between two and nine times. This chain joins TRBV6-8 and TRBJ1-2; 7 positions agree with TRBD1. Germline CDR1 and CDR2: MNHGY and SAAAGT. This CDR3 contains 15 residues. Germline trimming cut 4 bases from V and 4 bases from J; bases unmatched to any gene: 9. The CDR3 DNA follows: TGTGCCAGCAGTTTCACAGGGGCGGAAGGCTATGGCTACACCTTC. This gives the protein CASSFTGAEGYGYTF.

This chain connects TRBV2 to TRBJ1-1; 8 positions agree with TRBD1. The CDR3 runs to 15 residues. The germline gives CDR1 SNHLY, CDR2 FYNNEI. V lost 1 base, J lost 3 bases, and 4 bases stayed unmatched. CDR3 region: CASSEGTGYDTEAFF. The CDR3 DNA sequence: TGTGCCAGCAGTGAAGGGACAGGGTATGACACTGAAGCTTTCTTT.